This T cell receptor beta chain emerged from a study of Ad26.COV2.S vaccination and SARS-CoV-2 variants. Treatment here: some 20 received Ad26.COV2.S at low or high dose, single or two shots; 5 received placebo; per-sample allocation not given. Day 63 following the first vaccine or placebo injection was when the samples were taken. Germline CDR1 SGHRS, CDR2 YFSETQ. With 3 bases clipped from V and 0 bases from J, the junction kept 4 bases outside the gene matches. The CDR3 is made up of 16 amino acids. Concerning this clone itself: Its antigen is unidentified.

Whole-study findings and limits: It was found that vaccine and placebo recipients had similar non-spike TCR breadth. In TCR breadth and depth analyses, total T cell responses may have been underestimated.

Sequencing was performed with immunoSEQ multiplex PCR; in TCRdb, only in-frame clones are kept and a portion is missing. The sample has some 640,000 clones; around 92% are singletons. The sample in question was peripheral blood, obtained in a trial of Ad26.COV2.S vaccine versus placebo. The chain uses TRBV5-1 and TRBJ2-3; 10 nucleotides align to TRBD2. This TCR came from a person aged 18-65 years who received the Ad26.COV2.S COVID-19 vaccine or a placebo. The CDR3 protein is CASSSGTSESTDTQYF. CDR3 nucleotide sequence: TGCGCCAGCAGCTCCGGGACTAGCGAAAGCACAGATACGCAGTATTTT.